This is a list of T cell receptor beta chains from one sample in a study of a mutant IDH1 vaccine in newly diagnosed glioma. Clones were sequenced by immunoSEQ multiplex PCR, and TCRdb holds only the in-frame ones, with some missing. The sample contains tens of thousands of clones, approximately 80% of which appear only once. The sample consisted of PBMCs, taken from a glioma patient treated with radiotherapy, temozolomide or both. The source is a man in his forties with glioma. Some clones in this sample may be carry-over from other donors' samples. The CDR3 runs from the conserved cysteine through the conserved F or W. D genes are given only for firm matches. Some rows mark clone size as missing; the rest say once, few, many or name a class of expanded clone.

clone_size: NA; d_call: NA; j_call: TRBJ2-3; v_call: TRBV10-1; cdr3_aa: CASSESMSTDTQYF; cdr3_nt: TGCGCCAGCAGTGAATCGATGAGCACAGATACGCAGTATTTT
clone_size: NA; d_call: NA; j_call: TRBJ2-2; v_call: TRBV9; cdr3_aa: CASSLRGTNTGELFF; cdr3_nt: TGTGCCAGCAGCCTGCGGGGGACAAACACCGGGGAGCTGTTTTTT
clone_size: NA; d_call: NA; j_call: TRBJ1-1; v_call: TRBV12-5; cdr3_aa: CASGFETGAGAEAFF; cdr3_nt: TGTGCTAGTGGTTTCGAGACAGGCGCCGGGGCTGAAGCTTTCTTT
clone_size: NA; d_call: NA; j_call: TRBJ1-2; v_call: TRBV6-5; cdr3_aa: CATKLRTPYGYTF; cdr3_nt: TGTGCCACCAAGCTACGGACACCCTATGGCTACACCTTC
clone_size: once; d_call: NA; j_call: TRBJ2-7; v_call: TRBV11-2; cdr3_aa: CAAARWDSYEQYF; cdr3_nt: TGTGCCGCGGCAAGGTGGGACTCCTACGAGCAGTACTTC
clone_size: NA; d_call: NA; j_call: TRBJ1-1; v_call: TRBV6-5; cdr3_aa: CASSYGPMNTEAFF; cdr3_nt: TGTGCCAGCAGTTACGGCCCCATGAACACTGAAGCTTTCTTT
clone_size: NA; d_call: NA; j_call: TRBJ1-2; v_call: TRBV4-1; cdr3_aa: CASSQGTSSYGYTF; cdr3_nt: TGCGCCAGCAGCCAAGGGACGAGTTCCTATGGCTACACCTTC
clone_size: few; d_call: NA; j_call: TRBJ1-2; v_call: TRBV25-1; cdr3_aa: CASSATAGYTF; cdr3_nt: TGTGCCAGCAGTGCGACAGCTGGCTACACCTTC
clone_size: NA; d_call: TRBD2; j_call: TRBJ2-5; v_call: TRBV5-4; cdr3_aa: CASSKGLAGQETQYF; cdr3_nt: TGTGCCAGCAGCAAAGGACTAGCGGGACAAGAGACCCAGTACTTC
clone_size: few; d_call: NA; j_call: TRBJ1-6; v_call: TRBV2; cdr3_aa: CASSVRGTGGNSPLHF; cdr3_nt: TGTGCCAGCAGTGTGAGGGGGACGGGGGGGAATTCACCCCTCCACTTT
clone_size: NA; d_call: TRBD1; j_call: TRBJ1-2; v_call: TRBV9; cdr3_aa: CASSVSDGTGGVRGGYTF; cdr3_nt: TGTGCCAGCAGCGTATCGGATGGGACAGGGGGCGTTAGAGGTGGCTACACCTTC
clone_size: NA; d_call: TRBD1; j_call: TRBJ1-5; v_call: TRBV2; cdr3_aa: CASSEARRGHEYYF; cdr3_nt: TGTGCCAGCAGTGAAGCGAGGAGGGGGCACGAGTATTATTTT
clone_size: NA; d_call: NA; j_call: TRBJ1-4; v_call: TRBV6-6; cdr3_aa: CASSYSEKLFF; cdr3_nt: TGTGCCAGCAGTTACTCTGAAAAACTGTTTTTT
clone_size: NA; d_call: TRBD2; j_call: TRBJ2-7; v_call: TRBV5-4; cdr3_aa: CASSLAFLAGESYEQYF; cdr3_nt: TGTGCCAGCAGCTTGGCCTTTCTAGCGGGGGAATCCTACGAGCAGTACTTC
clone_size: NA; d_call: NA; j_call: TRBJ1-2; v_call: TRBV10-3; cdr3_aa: CAISAEGSFYGYTF; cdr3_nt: TGTGCCATCAGCGCGGAGGGCTCCTTCTATGGCTACACCTTC
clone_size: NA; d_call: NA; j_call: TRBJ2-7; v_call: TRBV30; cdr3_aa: CAWSMGRAYEQYF; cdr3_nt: TGTGCCTGGAGCATGGGACGCGCCTACGAGCAGTACTTC
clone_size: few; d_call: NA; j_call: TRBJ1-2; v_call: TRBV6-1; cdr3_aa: CASSEVGTRNYGYTF; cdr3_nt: TGTGCCAGCAGTGAAGTTGGGACACGGAACTATGGCTACACCTTC
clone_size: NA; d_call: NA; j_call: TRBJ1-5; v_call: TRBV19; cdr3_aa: CASSMAGSNQPQHF; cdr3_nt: TGTGCCAGTAGCATGGCGGGTAGCAATCAGCCCCAGCATTTT
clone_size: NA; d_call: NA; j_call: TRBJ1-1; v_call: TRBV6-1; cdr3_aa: CASSAPSHTEAFF; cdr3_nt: TGTGCCAGCAGTGCCCCCTCCCACACTGAAGCTTTCTTT
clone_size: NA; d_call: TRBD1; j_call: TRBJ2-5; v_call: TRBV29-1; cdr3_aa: CSVDDRGLGETQYF; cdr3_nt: TGCAGCGTGGACGACAGGGGGCTGGGGGAGACCCAGTACTTC
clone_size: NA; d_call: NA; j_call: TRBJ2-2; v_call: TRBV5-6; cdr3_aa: CASSFTTMNTGELFF; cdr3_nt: TGTGCCAGCAGCTTTACGACGATGAACACCGGGGAGCTGTTTTTT
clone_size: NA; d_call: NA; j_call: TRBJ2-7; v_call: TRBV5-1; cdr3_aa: CASSLEPTWPRGHEQYF; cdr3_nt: TGCGCCAGCAGCTTGGAACCTACCTGGCCCCGAGGTCACGAGCAGTACTTC
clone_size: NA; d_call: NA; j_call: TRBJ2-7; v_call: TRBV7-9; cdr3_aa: CASSLPGANEQYF; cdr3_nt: TGTGCCAGCAGCTTACCAGGGGCCAACGAGCAGTACTTC
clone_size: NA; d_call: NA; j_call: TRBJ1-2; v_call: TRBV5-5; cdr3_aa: CASGRMEGNYGYTF; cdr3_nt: TGTGCCAGCGGCCGGATGGAGGGGAACTATGGCTACACCTTC
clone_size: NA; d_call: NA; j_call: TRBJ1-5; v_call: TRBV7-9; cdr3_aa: CASSRSDSLGQPQHF; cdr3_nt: TGTGCCAGCAGCAGGTCGGACAGTTTGGGGCAGCCCCAGCATTTT
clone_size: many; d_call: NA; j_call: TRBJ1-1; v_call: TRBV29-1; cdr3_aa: CSARTHLNTEAFF; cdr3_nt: TGCAGCGCCAGGACTCACCTGAACACTGAAGCTTTCTTT
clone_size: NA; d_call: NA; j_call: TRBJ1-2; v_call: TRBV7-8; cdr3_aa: CASSLVGVGYTF; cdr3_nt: TGTGCCAGCAGCTTGGTGGGGGTAGGCTACACCTTC
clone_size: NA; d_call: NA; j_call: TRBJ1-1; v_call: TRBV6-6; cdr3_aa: CASSYGGYAEAFF; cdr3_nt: TGTGCCAGCAGTTACGGGGGTTACGCTGAAGCTTTCTTT
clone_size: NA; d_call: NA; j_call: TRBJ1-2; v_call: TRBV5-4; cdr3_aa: CASSLAGQDGYTF; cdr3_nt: TGTGCCAGCAGCTTGGCGGGACAAGATGGCTACACCTTC
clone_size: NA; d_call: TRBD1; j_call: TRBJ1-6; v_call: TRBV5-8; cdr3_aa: CASSGTVRSSYNSPLHF; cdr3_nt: TGTGCCAGCAGCGGGACAGTTAGGAGCTCCTATAATTCACCCCTCCACTTT
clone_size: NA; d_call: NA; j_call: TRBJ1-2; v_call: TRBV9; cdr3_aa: CASSVASDADYGYTF; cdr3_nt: TGTGCCAGCAGCGTAGCCAGCGACGCGGACTATGGCTACACCTTC
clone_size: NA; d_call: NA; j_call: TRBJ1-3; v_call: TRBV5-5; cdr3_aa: CASSPGGAGNTIYF; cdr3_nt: TGTGCCAGCAGCCCTGGCGGGGCTGGAAACACCATATATTTT